This T cell receptor (beta chain) derives from a study of T cell responses to AZD1222 COVID-19 vaccine. Trimming removed 3 bases from V and 9 bases from J; junction bases left unmatched: 9. CDR1 and CDR2 from the germline V gene are MGHRA and YSYEKL. There are 17 residues in the CDR3. Measured with immunoSEQ multiplex PCR; TCRdb has only the in-frame clones, and not every one. The data contain approximately 260,000 clones, approximately 95% of them singletons. This receptor was obtained from an adult in good health. The source material was peripheral blood, sampled on day 0 of AZD1222 vaccination. The chain has TRBV4-1 and TRBJ2-1; 15 nucleotides align to TRBD2. Here the CDR3 DNA reads TGCGCCAGCAGCCAGATCGGACTAGCGGGGGGGCCAGGTGAGCAGTTCTTC. Its protein is CASSQIGLAGGPGEQFF.